This passage covers 29 T cell receptor beta chains from one sample sequenced in a study of shared clonotypes between healthy human individuals. TCRdb's copy holds only in-frame clones and misses some; the assay was immunoSEQ multiplex PCR. The profile covers about 870,000 clones, with about 92% appearing a single time and nearly 25% taken by the ten largest. Naive CD8 cells, CD45RO-negative and positively selected for CCR7, excluded terminally differentiated effector memory CD45RA+ cells. The sequenced sample consisted of naive CD8+ T cells sorted from blood. Receptor source: a young man in good health.

This sequence joins TRBV29-1 and TRBJ2-1; no firm D call. Trimming pared 4 bases from V and 7 bases from J, leaving 11 bases between. This CDR3 spans 12 amino acids. The germline gives CDR1 SQVTM, CDR2 ANQGSEA. The CDR3 nucleotides read TGCAGCGTTGTGTATGTAGGGAATGAGCAGTTCTTC. It encodes CSVVYVGNEQFF.

The rearrangement joins TRBV14 to TRBJ2-1, with 8 positions matching TRBD2. The CDR3 extends over 18 amino acids. Germline V lookup: CDR1 SGHDN, CDR2 FVKESK. Trimming removed 1 base from V and 5 bases from J; junction bases left unmatched: 13. The chain's CDR3 is CASSQGLTSVPNDNEQFF. The CDR3 DNA reads as TGTGCCAGCAGCCAAGGTCTGACTAGCGTCCCAAATGACAATGAGCAGTTCTTC.

The rearrangement joins TRBV27 to TRBJ1-5; D remains ambiguous. Germline-derived CDR1 and CDR2 are MNHEY and SMNVEV (reference sequence). There are 16 residues in the CDR3. V was shortened by 3 bases and J by 2 bases, with 14 bases between the two germline ends. The CDR3 DNA reads as TGTGCCAGCAGTTTCGTCGGCGGGGAGGGCAATCAGCCCCAGCATTTT. Translation gives CASSFVGGEGNQPQHF.

The gene calls are TRBV28 and TRBJ2-7; possibly TRBD1 for D (6 bases). V dropped 1 base and J dropped 6 bases, with 13 bases sitting between them. Germline V gene data show CDR1 as MDHEN and CDR2 as SYDVKM. The CDR3 extends over 14 amino acids. CDR3 region: CASSLYTIGGEQYF. Here the CDR3 DNA reads TGTGCCAGCAGTTTATATACCATAGGGGGCGAGCAGTACTTC. The variable domain in full, with the rest retrieved from reference TRBV28 and TRBJ2-7, is DVKVTQSSRYLVKRTGEKVFLECVQDMDHENMFWYRQDPGLGLRLIYFSYDVKMKEKGDIPEGYSVSREKKERFSLILESASTNQTSMYLCASSLYTIGGEQYFGPGTRLTVT.

This rearrangement joins TRBV9 to TRBJ2-7; 10 nucleotides match TRBD2. V dropped 3 bases and J dropped 2; count of bases not matched to a gene: 5. Germline values: CDR1 SGDLS, CDR2 YYNGEE. This CDR3 contains 15 residues. The CDR3: CASSGSGTSAYEQYF. CDR3 in DNA: TGTGCCAGCAGCGGCTCCGGGACTAGCGCCTACGAGCAGTACTTC.

Concerning this clone itself: This sample includes further DNA sequences coding for the same CDR3. The rearrangement joins TRBV11-2 to TRBJ2-7, with TRBD1 identical over 11 bases. Trimming cost V 3 bases and J 3 bases; bases outside gene matches: 1. The CDR3 has 14 residues. CDR1 is SGHAT and CDR2 is FQNNGV in the germline V gene. This chain's CDR3 is CASSLGTGGYEQYF. CDR3 DNA sequence: TGTGCCAGCAGCTTGGGGACAGGGGGCTACGAGCAGTACTTC.

V is TRBV5-4 and J is TRBJ1-2; D remains ambiguous. CDR1 is SGHNT and CDR2 is YYREEE in the germline V gene (reference sequence). The CDR3 covers 14 residues. Trimming shortened V by 2 bases and J by 0 bases, and 8 bases separated the two germline ends. In DNA form, the CDR3 reads TGTGCCAGCAGCTTACTTGGGGCTAACTATGGCTACACCTTC. Translated: CASSLLGANYGYTF. The full variable domain, rest sourced from reference TRBV5-4 and TRBJ1-2, is ETGVTQSPTHLIKTRGQQVTLRCSSQSGHNTVSWYQQALGQGPQFIFQYYREEENGRGNFPPRFSGLQFPNYSSELNVNALELDDSALYLCASSLLGANYGYTFGSGTRLTVV.

V is TRBV11-1 and J is TRBJ2-1; D is unresolved. The germline V gene has CDR1 SGHAT and CDR2 FQDESV (reference sequence). The length of the CDR3 is 15 residues. Between the trimmed V and J ends, which lost 5 bases and 0 bases, there was a span of 11 bases. CDR3 in amino acids: CASSALESSYNEQFF. CDR3 DNA: TGTGCCAGCAGCGCCCTAGAAAGCTCCTACAATGAGCAGTTCTTC.

The chain employs TRBV9 and TRBJ2-6; TRBD1 agrees at 11 bases. The CDR3 extends over 18 amino acids. Germline CDR1 and CDR2: SGDLS and YYNGEE. Unmatched junction bases numbered 9, after V lost 6 bases and J lost 1 base. The CDR3: CASTLNRDRGSGANVLTF. The CDR3 DNA is TGTGCCAGCACCCTTAACCGGGACAGGGGGTCTGGGGCCAACGTCCTGACTTTC.

The chain combines TRBV2 with TRBJ2-1; 11 bases line up with TRBD2. The CDR3 consists of 16 residues. Per germline, CDR1 SNHLY and CDR2 FYNNEI. Trimming cost V 5 bases and J 5 bases; bases outside gene matches: 8. The CDR3: CASSRLAGGFDNEQFF. CDR3 in DNA: TGTGCCAGCAGTCGGCTAGCGGGAGGTTTTGACAATGAGCAGTTCTTC.

This clone was recorded once. The junction departs from the called germline gene at one end, perhaps through a read error. This sequence joins TRBV5-1 and TRBJ2-7; D is undetermined. The CDR3 is 11 amino acids. CDR1 and CDR2 from the germline V gene are SGHRS and YFSETQ. CDR3: CASSLGIEQYF. As DNA, the CDR3 is TGCGCCAGCAGTTTGGGTATCGAGCAGTACTTC.

V gene TRBV5-1 combines with J gene TRBJ2-6; possibly TRBD2 for D (5 bases). Germline V gene data show CDR1 as SGHRS and CDR2 as YFSETQ. V was shortened by 0 bases and J by 0 bases, with 10 bases between the two germline ends. The CDR3 runs 17 residues. CDR3 protein: CASSLAIAGSGANVLTF. In DNA, the CDR3 is TGCGCCAGCAGCTTGGCCATCGCGGGCTCTGGGGCCAACGTCCTGACTTTC.

This chain joins TRBV27 and TRBJ1-1; no firm D call. CDR3 length: 14 residues. The V gene's germline CDR1 is MNHEY and CDR2 SMNVEV (reference sequence). The ends were cut back, 6 bases at V and 1 base at J, with 12 bases in the middle. The CDR3 sequence: CASSSGLTNTEAFF. CDR3 nucleotide sequence: TGTGCCAGCAGCTCCGGACTGACGAACACTGAAGCTTTCTTT.

This clone was observed once. Other DNA variants within this sample encode the same CDR3. CDR3 protein: CASSLAREPQHF. The CDR3 DNA is TGTGCCAGCAGCTTAGCGCGGGAGCCCCAGCATTTT. The rearrangement joins TRBV7-9 to TRBJ1-5; D remains unclear. The V and J ends lost 0 bases and 8 bases respectively, with 5 bases between them. The CDR3 covers 12 residues. Germline CDR1 reads SEHNR; CDR2 reads FQNEAQ (reference sequence).

This clone was seen more than once but under ten times. The chain employs TRBV9 and TRBJ2-2, with 8 bases identical to TRBD1. CDR3 size: 14 residues. Germline V gene data show CDR1 as SGDLS and CDR2 as YYNGEE. V was pared by 3 bases and J by 5 bases, with 3 bases of the junction left unmatched. CDR3 residues: CASSEYRGTGELFF. The CDR3 coding sequence is TGTGCCAGCAGCGAATACAGGGGGACCGGGGAGCTGTTTTTT.

The chain is built from TRBV4-2 and TRBJ2-7; D is unresolved. The length of the CDR3 is 14 residues. The V gene's germline CDR1 is LGHNA and CDR2 YNFKEQ. Trimming stripped 1 base from V and 2 bases from J, with 9 bases between. The CDR3 sequence is CASSQGKLAYEQYF. CDR3 nucleotides: TGTGCCAGCAGCCAAGGGAAGCTGGCCTACGAGCAGTACTTC.

This chain uses TRBV19 with TRBJ2-7; 8 bases fit TRBD2. This CDR3 is built from 16 residues. The V gene end was trimmed by 5 bases and the J gene end by 3 bases; junction bases not matched to a gene: 12. Germline lookup yields CDR1 LNHDA and CDR2 SQIVND (reference sequence). The CDR3 sequence is CASSSFTSGRDYEQYF. The CDR3 DNA reads as TGTGCCAGTAGTTCTTTCACTAGCGGTAGAGACTACGAGCAGTACTTC.

The V call is TRBV6-6, the J call TRBJ1-1, with D unclear. The V gene lost 6 bases and the J gene lost 1 base, with 9 bases spanning the gap. CDR3 length: 13 amino acids. Germline loops: CDR1 MNHNY, CDR2 SVGAGI (reference sequence). In DNA, the CDR3 is TGTGCCAGCAGGGACTTAAGGAACACTGAAGCTTTCTTT. Translated: CASRDLRNTEAFF.

The chain uses TRBV19 and TRBJ1-5, with D maybe TRBD1 (5 bases). The CDR3 length is 15 residues. Deletions cut 3 bases from V and 6 bases from J, with 15 bases between. Germline V gene lookup returns CDR1 LNHDA and CDR2 SQIVND (reference sequence). The CDR3 sequence is CASSIRGADSQPQHF. The CDR3 region has the DNA TGTGCCAGTAGTATCCGGGGAGCCGACAGTCAGCCCCAGCATTTT.

The rearrangement joins TRBV7-9 to TRBJ2-1; the D is unclear. Deletions cut 2 bases from V and 15 bases from J, with 17 bases between. Per the germline V gene, CDR1 is SEHNR and CDR2 is FQNEAQ (reference sequence). The CDR3 runs to 13 residues. In DNA form, the CDR3 reads TGTGCCAGCAGCTTACCTGAGCTACCTGGAGTGTTCTTC. It specifies CASSLPELPGVFF.

The chain uses TRBV4-1 and TRBJ1-2; no definite D call. V was trimmed by 5 bases and J by 12 bases, leaving 19 bases between them. This CDR3 is built from 13 residues. In germline, CDR1 is MGHRA, CDR2 YSYEKL. CDR3 sequence reads: CASSDLLTQADTF. As DNA, the CDR3 is TGCGCCAGCAGCGACCTTCTCACACAAGCTGACACCTTC.

This chain joins TRBV29-1 and TRBJ2-5, with 10 bases lining up with TRBD2. Unmatched junction bases numbered 6, after V lost 2 bases and J lost 3 bases. The CDR3 runs to 15 residues. Germline assignment: CDR1 SQVTM and CDR2 ANQGSEA. In DNA, the CDR3 is TGCAGCGTTGAACTAGCGGGGGACGCCGAAGAGACCCAGTACTTC. Translated, it gives CSVELAGDAEETQYF.

The chain has TRBV16 and TRBJ2-4, with a tentative D call TRBD1 (6 bases). The germline V gene encodes CDR1 KGHSY and CDR2 FQNENV. This CDR3 spans 16 amino acids. Between the trimmed V and J ends, which lost 0 bases and 1 base, there was a span of 10 bases. This CDR3 is CASSQSGDMAKNIQYF. As DNA, the CDR3 is TGTGCCAGCAGCCAATCGGGGGACATGGCCAAAAACATTCAGTACTTC.

This clone occurred once. The genes are TRBV29-1 and TRBJ2-3; D uncertain. Trimming stripped 6 bases from V and 10 bases from J, with 14 bases between. This CDR3 has 11 amino acids. The V gene's germline CDR1 is SQVTM and CDR2 ANQGSEA. The CDR3 here is CSVPDVHSQYF. The CDR3 coding sequence is TGCAGCGTCCCCGATGTTCACTCGCAGTATTTT.

The gene calls are TRBV10-2 and TRBJ2-2, with D hard to call. The V gene's germline CDR1 is WSHSY and CDR2 SAAADI. The germline V and J ends were trimmed by 4 bases and 6 bases, with 6 bases remaining between them. This CDR3 has 12 residues. The CDR3 nucleotides read TGCGCCAGCAGTGGCGGCCCCGGGGAGCTGTTTTTT. Protein: CASSGGPGELFF.

The rearrangement uses TRBV11-3 and TRBJ2-1; a possible D gene is TRBD2 (7 bases). The CDR3 extends over 17 amino acids. The germline V and J ends were trimmed by 5 bases and 7 bases, with 24 bases remaining between them. Looked up from germline, CDR1 is SGHNT and CDR2 is YENEEA. The DNA for the CDR3 is TGTGCCAGCAGCCCCCGGAGGGGGGCAGGGAGGGATAATGAGCAGTTCTTC. Protein sequence: CASSPRRGAGRDNEQFF.

This rearrangement joins TRBV11-2 to TRBJ2-1, with 9 bases fitting TRBD2. This CDR3 comprises 16 residues. The ends lost 3 bases at V and 2 bases at J; junction bases unmatched: 5. CDR1 SGHAT and CDR2 FQNNGV come from the germline V gene. The CDR3 is CASSFSAGGTYNEQFF. The CDR3 coding sequence is TGTGCCAGCAGCTTCTCGGCGGGAGGGACCTACAATGAGCAGTTCTTC.

This chain joins TRBV19 and TRBJ1-1; TRBD1 agrees at 8 bases. The CDR3 is made up of 14 amino acids. Germline assignment: CDR1 LNHDA and CDR2 SQIVND (reference sequence). V shed 1 base, J shed 6 bases, and the junction held 4 bases outside the gene matches. This CDR3 reads CASSIVSGGSEAFF. DNA of the CDR3: TGTGCCAGTAGTATAGTGTCAGGGGGCTCTGAAGCTTTCTTT.

This clone came up once. The chain uses TRBV4-2 and TRBJ2-7; 14 bases match TRBD2. The CDR3 consists of 18 residues. Germline V gene sequence: CDR1 LGHNA, CDR2 YNFKEQ. V lost 4 bases and J lost 2; bases outside the gene matches: 10. In DNA, the CDR3 is TGTGCCAGCAGCCTGGAGACTAGCGGGAGGGACCTAGCCTACGAGCAGTACTTC. Its translation: CASSLETSGRDLAYEQYF.